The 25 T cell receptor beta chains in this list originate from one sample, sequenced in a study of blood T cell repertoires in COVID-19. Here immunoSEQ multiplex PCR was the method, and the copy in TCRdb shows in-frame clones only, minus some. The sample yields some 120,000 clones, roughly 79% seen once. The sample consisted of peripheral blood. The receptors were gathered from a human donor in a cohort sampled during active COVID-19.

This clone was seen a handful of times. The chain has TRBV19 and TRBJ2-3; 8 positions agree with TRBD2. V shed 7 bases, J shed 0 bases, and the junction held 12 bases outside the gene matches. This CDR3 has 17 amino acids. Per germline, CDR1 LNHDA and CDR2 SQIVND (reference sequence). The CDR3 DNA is TGTGCCAGTATCCCTGGAGCTAGCGGGCGGAGCACAGATACGCAGTATTTT. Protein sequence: CASIPGASGRSTDTQYF.

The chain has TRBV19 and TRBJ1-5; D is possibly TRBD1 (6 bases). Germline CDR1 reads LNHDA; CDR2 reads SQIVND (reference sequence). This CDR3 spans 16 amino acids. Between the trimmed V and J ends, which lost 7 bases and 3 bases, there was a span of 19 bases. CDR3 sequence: CASTVTGKLNNQPQHF. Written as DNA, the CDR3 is TGTGCCAGTACCGTAACAGGGAAGTTGAACAATCAGCCCCAGCATTTT.

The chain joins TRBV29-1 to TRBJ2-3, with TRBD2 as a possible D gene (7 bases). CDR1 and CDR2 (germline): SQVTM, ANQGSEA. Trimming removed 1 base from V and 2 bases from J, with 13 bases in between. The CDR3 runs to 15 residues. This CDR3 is CSVEGLGGATDTQYF. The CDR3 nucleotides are TGCAGCGTTGAAGGTTTGGGGGGGGCCACAGATACGCAGTATTTT.

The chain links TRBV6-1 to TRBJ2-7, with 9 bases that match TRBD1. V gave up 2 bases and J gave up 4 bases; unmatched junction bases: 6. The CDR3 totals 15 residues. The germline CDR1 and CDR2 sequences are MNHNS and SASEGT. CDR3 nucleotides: TGTGCCAGCAGTGAAAGAGGGACAGGGTCGTACGAGCAGTACTTC. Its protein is CASSERGTGSYEQYF.

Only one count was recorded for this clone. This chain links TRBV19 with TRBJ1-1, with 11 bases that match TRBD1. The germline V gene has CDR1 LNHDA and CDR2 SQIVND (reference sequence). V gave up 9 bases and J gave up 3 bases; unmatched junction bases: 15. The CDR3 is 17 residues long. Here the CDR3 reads CASSESGTGGWDTEAFF. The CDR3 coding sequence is TGTGCCAGCTCCGAATCCGGGACAGGGGGTTGGGACACTGAAGCTTTCTTT.

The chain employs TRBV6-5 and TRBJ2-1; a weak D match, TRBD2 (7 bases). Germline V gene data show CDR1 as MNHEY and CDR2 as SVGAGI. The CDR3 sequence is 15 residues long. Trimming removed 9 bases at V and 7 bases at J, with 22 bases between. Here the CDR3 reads CASGGRGAIGNEQFF. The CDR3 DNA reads TGTGCCAGTGGGGGGAGGGGGGCGATTGGGAATGAGCAGTTCTTC.

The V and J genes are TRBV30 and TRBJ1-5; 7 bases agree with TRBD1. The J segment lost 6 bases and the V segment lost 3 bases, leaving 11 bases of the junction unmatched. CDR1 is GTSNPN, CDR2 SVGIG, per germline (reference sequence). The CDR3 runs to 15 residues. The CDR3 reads CAWSLGQARSQPQHF. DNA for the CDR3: TGTGCCTGGAGCTTAGGACAGGCACGCAGTCAGCCCCAGCATTTT.

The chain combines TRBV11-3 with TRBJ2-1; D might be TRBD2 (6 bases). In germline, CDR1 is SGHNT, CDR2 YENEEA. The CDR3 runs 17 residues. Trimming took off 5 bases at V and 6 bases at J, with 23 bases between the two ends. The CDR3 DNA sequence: TGTGCCAGCAGCCAGGACCGGGGTGCGGGGCCCATCAATGAGCAGTTCTTC. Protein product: CASSQDRGAGPINEQFF. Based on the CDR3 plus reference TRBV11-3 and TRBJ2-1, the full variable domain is EAGVVQSPRYKIIEKKQPVAFWCNPISGHNTLYWYLQNLGQGPELLIRYENEEAVDDSQLPKDRFSAERLKGVDSTLKIQPAELGDSAVYLCASSQDRGAGPINEQFFGPGTRLTVL.

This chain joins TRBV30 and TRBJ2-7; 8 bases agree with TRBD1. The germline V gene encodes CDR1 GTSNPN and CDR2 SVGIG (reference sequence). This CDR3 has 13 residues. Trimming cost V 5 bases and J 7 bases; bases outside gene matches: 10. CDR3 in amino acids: CAWAGQAAWEQYF. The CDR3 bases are TGTGCCTGGGCGGGACAGGCCGCTTGGGAGCAGTACTTC.

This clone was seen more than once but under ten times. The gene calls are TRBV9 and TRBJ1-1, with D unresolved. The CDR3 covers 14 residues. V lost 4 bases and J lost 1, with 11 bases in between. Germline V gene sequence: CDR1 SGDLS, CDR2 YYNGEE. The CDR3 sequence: CASSLTGGNTEAFF. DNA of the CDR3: TGTGCCAGCAGCCTCACGGGTGGGAACACTGAAGCTTTCTTT.

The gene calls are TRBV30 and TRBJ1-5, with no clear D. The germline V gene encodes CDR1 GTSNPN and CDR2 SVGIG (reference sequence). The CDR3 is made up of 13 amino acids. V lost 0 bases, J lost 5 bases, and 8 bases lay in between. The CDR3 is CAWSVRSDQPQHF. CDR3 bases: TGTGCCTGGAGTGTACGGTCGGATCAGCCCCAGCATTTT.

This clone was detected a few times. The CDR3 bases are TGTGCCAGCTCCCCGGAGGGAGGGACAGAAGCTTTCTTT. Translating it yields CASSPEGGTEAFF. The rearrangement uses TRBV2 and TRBJ1-1, with a tentative D call TRBD1 (6 bases). Germline CDR1 reads SNHLY; CDR2 reads FYNNEI. This CDR3 spans 13 amino acids. Trimming left V 8 bases short and J 8 bases short, with 18 bases between. The full variable domain, its missing parts supplied by reference TRBV2 and TRBJ1-1, is EPEVTQTPSHQVTQMGQEVILRCVPISNHLYFYWYRQILGQKVEFLVSFYNNEISEKSEIFDDQFSVERPDGSNFTLKIRSTKLEDSAMYFCASSPEGGTEAFFGQGTRLTVV.

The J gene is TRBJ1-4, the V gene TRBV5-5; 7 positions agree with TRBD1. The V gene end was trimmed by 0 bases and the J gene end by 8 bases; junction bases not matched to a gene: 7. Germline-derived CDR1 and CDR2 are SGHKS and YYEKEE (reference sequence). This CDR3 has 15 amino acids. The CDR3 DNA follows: TGTGCCAGCAGCTTGGCAGGGGGTCTTGGGGAAAAACTGTTTTTT. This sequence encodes CASSLAGGLGEKLFF.

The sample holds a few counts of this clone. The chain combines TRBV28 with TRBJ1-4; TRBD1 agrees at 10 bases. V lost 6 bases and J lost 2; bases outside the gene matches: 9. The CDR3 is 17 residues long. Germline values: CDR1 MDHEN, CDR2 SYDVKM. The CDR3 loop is CASSPTGGGRTNEKLFF. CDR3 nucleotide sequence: TGTGCCAGCAGCCCGACAGGGGGCGGTAGGACTAATGAAAAACTGTTTTTT.

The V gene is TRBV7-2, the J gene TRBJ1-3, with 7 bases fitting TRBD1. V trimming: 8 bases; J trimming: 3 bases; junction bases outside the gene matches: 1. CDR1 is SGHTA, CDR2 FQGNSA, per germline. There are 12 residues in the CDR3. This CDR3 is CASGTVGNTIYF. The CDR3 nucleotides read TGTGCCAGCGGGACAGTTGGAAACACCATATATTTT.

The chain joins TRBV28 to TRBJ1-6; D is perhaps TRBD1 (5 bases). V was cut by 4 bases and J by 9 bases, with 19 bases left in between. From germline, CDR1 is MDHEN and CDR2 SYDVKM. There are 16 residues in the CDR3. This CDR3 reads CASSSAWWGGASPLHF. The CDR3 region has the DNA TGTGCCAGCAGTTCCGCTTGGTGGGGGGGAGCTTCACCCCTCCACTTT.

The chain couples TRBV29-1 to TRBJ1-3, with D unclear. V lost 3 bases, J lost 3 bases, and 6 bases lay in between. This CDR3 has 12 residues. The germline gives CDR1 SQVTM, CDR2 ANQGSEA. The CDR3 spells CSVEAVGNTIYF. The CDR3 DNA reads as TGCAGCGTTGAGGCGGTTGGAAACACCATATATTTT.

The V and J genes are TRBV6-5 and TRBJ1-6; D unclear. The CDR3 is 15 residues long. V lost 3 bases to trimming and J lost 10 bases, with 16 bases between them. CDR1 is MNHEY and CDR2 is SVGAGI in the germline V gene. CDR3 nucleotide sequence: TGTGCCAGCAGTTATGATAGCGGCAGTTGGTCACCCCTCCACTTT. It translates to CASSYDSGSWSPLHF.

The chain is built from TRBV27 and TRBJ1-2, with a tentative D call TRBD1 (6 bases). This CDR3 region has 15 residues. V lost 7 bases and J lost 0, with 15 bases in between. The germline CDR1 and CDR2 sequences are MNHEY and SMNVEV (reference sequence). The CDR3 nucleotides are TGTGCCAGCAAAACAGGGCCTCACCCTAACTATGGCTACACCTTC. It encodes CASKTGPHPNYGYTF.

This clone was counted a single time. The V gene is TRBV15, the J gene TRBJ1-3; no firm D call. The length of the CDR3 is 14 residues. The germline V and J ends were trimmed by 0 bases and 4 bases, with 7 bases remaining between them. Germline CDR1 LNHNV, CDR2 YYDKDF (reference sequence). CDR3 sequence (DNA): TGTGCCACCAGCAGAGATTTGCGGGGAAACACCATATATTTT. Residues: CATSRDLRGNTIYF.

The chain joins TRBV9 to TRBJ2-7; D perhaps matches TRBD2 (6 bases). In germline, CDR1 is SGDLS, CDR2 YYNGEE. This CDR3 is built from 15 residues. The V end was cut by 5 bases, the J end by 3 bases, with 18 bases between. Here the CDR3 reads CASSATTSPLYEQYF. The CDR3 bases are TGTGCCAGCAGTGCCACCACTAGCCCGCTCTACGAGCAGTACTTC.

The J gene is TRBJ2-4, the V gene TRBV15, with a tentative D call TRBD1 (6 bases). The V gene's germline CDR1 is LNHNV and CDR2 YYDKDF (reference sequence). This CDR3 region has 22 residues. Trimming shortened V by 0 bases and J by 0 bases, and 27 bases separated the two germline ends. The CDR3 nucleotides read TGTGCCACCAGCAGAGATACCCGAATCGTAGGGGGAAGCGGTTTAGCCAAAAACATTCAGTACTTC. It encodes CATSRDTRIVGGSGLAKNIQYF. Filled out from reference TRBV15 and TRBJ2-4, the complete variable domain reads DAMVIQNPRYQVTQFGKPVTLSCSQTLNHNVMYWYQQKSSQAPKLLFHYYDKDFNNEADTPDNFQSRRPNTSFCFLDIRSPGLGDTAMYLCATSRDTRIVGGSGLAKNIQYFGAGTRLSVL.

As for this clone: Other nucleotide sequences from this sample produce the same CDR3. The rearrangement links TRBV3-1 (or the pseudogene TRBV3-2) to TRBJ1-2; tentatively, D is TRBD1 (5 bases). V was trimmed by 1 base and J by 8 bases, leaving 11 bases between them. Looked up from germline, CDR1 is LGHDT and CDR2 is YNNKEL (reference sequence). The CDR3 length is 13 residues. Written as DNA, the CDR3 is TGTGCCAGCAGCCAAGTCCCAGGGAAAGGCTACACCTTC. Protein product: CASSQVPGKGYTF.

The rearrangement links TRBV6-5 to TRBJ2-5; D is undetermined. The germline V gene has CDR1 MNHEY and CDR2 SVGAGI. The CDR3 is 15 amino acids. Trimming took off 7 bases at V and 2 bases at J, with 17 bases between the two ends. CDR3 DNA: TGTGCCAGCACTCGGCGGCAACAAGCTCAAGAGACCCAGTACTTC. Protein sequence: CASTRRQQAQETQYF.

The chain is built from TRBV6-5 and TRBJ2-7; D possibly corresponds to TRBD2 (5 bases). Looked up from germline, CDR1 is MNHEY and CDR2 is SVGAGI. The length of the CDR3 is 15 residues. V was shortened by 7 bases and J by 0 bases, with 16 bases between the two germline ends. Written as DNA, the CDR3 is TGTGCCAGCATTCTTGGACTGCCCTCCTCCTACGAGCAGTACTTC. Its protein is CASILGLPSSYEQYF.